This T cell receptor (beta chain) was found in a study of glioma-infiltrating T cells. Study as a whole: Glioma patients had dexamethasone for six or fewer days before surgery.

Points from the study as a whole: Tissue-blood divergence was below expectation in non-neoplastic patients, above in gliomas. Patients with low tissue-blood divergence carried a signature set of shared blood CDR3 motifs.

This clonotype was seen many times. As yet, its antigen is unknown. V lost 8 bases and J 4 bases, leaving 7 bases between the germline ends. CDR3 length: 11 amino acids. CDR1 is MNHEY and CDR2 is SVGEGT in the germline V gene. The iRepertoire nested amplicon-rescue multiplex PCR amplified TCR alpha and beta CDR3s from RNA. TCRdb independently ran MiXCR on the multiplex PCR reads; one entry per CDR3 protein. The data hold about 410,000 distinct CDR3 sequences, with around 38% observed a single time. This clonotype originated in a human donor with low-grade glioma or glioblastoma, undergoing nonglioma brain surgery, or in good health (not recorded which). The specimen sequenced was glioma tissue, nonneoplastic brain tissue, or PBMCs (not recorded which). V and J are TRBV6-2 or TRBV6-3 and TRBJ2-3; D not resolved. CDR3 in amino acids: CASGFPDTQYF. CDR3 sequence (DNA): TGTGCCAGCGGTTTTCCAGATACGCAGTATTTT.